This is a list of T cell receptor beta chains from one sample in a study of CD8 T cells in ankylosing spondylitis. TCRdb analysed the 5' RACE reads with MiXCR anew, one entry per CDR3 protein. The data show roughly 400,000 distinct CDR3 sequences, approximately 20% seen once. Specimen: blood, either unsorted or a sorted T cell fraction (not recorded which). The receptors stem from a male donor with ankylosing spondylitis. The CDR3 runs from the conserved cysteine through the conserved F or W. A D gene is named only where the DNA matches it firmly. The size field is filled for only some rows; it gives once, few, many or a size class.

size,D,V,J,CDR3,DNA
few,.,TRBV27,TRBJ2-7,CASTPRGGILYEQYF,TGTGCCAGCACCCCTAGGGGCGGGATACTGTACGAGCAGTACTTC
few,.,TRBV10-1,TRBJ2-1,CASSESRGASSYNEQFF,TGCGCCAGCAGTGAGAGTCGTGGCGCCAGCTCCTACAATGAGCAGTTCTTC
.,.,TRBV5-1,TRBJ1-6,CASSSSDNSPLHF,TGCGCCAGCAGCTCGTCTGATAATTCACCCCTCCACTTT
.,TRBD2,TRBV11-1,TRBJ2-2,CASSLTTSGRTNTGELFF,TGTGCCAGCAGCTTAACCACTAGCGGGAGGACGAACACCGGGGAGCTGTTTTTT
.,.,TRBV6-2/TRBV6-3,TRBJ1-5,CASSYSIGNQPQHF,TGTGCCAGCAGTTACTCGATCGGCAATCAGCCCCAGCATTTT
once,.,TRBV20-1,TRBJ2-3,CSALDYGGTDTQYF,TGCAGTGCCCTTGACTATGGAGGCACAGATACGCAGTATTTT
.,.,TRBV28,TRBJ2-3,CAPGVPRPYPDTQYF,TGTGCCCCAGGGGTCCCGAGACCTTATCCAGATACGCAGTATTTT
.,TRBD2,TRBV19,TRBJ2-7,CASSPRLAGAGEQYF,TGTGCCAGTAGCCCAAGACTAGCGGGAGCTGGAGAGCAGTACTTC
.,TRBD1,TRBV7-3,TRBJ2-1,CASSLSLGQGLDEQFF,TGTGCCAGCAGCTTATCCTTAGGACAGGGGCTCGATGAGCAGTTCTTC
few,TRBD2,TRBV20-1,TRBJ2-7,CSASVGGSHEQYF,TGCAGTGCTAGTGTCGGGGGGAGCCACGAGCAGTACTTC
many,.,TRBV5-1,TRBJ2-6,CASSLLVGLSSGANVLTF,TGCGCCAGCAGCTTGTTGGTGGGCCTTAGCTCTGGGGCCAACGTCCTGACTTTC
few,TRBD1,TRBV29-1,TRBJ1-1,CSVEDTGGLNTEAFF,TGCAGCGTTGAAGATACAGGGGGCCTAAACACTGAAGCTTTCTTT